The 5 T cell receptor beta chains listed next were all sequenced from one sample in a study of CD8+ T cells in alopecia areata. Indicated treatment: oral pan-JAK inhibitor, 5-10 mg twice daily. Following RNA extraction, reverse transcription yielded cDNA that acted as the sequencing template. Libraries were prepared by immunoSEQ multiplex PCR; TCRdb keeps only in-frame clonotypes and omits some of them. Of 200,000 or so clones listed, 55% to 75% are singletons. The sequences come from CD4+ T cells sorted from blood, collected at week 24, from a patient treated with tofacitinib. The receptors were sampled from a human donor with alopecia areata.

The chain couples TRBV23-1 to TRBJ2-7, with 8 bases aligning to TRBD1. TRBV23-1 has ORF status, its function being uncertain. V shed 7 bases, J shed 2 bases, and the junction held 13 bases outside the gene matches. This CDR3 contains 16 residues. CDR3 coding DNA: TGCGCCAGCAAGGTCAGGGGGACAGGAGAGCCCTACGAGCAGTACTTC. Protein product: CASKVRGTGEPYEQYF.

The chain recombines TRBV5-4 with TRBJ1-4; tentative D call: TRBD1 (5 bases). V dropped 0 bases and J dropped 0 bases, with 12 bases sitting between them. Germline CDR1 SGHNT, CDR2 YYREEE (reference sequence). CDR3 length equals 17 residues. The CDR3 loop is CASSLDPGGATNEKLFF. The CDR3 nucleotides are TGTGCCAGCAGCTTGGATCCGGGGGGAGCAACTAATGAAAAACTGTTTTTT.

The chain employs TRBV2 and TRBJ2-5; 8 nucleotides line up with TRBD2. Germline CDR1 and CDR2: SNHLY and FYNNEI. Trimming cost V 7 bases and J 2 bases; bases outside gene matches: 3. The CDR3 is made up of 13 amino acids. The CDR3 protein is CASTGGRQETQYF. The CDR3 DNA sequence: TGTGCCAGCACGGGCGGGAGGCAAGAGACCCAGTACTTC. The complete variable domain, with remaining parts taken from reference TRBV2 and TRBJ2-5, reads EPEVTQTPSHQVTQMGQEVILRCVPISNHLYFYWYRQILGQKVEFLVSFYNNEISEKSEIFDDQFSVERPDGSNFTLKIRSTKLEDSAMYFCASTGGRQETQYFGPGTRLLVL.

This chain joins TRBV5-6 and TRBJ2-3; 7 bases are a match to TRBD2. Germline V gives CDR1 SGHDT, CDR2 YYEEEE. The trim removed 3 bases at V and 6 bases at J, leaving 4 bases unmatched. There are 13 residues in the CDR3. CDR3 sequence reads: CASSSRLADTQYF. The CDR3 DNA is TGTGCCAGCAGCTCCCGACTAGCCGATACGCAGTATTTT.

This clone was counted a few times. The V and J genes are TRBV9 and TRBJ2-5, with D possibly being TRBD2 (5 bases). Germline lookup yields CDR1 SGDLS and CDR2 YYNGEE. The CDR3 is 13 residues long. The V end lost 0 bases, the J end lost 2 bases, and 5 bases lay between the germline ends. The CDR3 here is CASSVAGQETQYF. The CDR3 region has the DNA TGTGCCAGCAGCGTAGCGGGACAAGAGACCCAGTACTTC.